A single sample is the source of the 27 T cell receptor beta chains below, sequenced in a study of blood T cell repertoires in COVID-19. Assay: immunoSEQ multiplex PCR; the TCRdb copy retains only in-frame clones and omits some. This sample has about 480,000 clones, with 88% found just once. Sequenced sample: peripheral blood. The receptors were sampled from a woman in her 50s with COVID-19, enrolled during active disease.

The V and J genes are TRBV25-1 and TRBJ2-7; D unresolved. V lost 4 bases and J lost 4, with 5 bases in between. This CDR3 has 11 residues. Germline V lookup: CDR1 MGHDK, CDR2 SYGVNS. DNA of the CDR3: TGTGCCAGCAGTGCTACTTACGAGCAGTACTTC. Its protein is CASSATYEQYF.

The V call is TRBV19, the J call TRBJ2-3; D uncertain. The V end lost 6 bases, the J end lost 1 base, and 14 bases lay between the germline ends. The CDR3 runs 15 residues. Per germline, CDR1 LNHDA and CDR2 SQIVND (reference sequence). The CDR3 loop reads CASSLTSARTDTQYF. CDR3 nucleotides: TGTGCCAGTAGCCTGACTTCTGCACGCACAGATACGCAGTATTTT.

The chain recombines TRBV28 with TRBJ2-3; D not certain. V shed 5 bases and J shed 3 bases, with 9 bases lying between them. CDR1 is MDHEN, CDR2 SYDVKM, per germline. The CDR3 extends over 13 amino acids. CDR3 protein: CASSPTRTDTQYF. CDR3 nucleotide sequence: TGTGCCAGCAGTCCGACAAGGACAGATACGCAGTATTTT. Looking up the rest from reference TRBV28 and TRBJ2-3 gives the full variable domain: DVKVTQSSRYLVKRTGEKVFLECVQDMDHENMFWYRQDPGLGLRLIYFSYDVKMKEKGDIPEGYSVSREKKERFSLILESASTNQTSMYLCASSPTRTDTQYFGPGTRLTVL.

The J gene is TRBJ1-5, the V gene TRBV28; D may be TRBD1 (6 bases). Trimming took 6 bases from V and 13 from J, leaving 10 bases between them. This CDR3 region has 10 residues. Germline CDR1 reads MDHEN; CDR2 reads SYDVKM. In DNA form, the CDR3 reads TGTGCCAGCAGCGACAGGTTGCAGCATTTT. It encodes CASSDRLQHF.

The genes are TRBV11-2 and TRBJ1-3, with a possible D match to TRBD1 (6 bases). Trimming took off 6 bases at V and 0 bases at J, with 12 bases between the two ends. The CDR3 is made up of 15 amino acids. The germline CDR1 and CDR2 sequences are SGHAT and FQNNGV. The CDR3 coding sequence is TGTGCCAGCAGAACGACAGGCGCCTCTGGAAACACCATATATTTT. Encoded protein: CASRTTGASGNTIYF.

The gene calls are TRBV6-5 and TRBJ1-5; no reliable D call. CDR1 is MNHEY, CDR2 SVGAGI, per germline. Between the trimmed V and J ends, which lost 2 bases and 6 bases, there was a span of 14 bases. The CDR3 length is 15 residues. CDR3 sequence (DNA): TGTGCCAGCAGTTACGTCGTACAACGGGGTCAGCCCCAGCATTTT. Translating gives CASSYVVQRGQPQHF.

The CDR3 spells CASSPTPLELRNEQFF. The CDR3 DNA is TGTGCCAGCAGCCCTACCCCATTAGAGTTGCGGAATGAGCAGTTCTTC. V gene TRBV5-5 combines with J gene TRBJ2-1, with D hard to call. The CDR3 extends over 16 amino acids. V was shortened by 4 bases and J by 7 bases, with 21 bases between the two germline ends. Germline V gene lookup returns CDR1 SGHKS and CDR2 YYEKEE (reference sequence).

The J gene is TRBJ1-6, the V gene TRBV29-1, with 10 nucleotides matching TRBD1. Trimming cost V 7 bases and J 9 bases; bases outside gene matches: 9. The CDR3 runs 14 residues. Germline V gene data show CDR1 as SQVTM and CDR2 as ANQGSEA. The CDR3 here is CSAMDRGNGSPLHF. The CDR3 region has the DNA TGCAGCGCCATGGACAGGGGGAATGGTTCACCCCTCCACTTT.

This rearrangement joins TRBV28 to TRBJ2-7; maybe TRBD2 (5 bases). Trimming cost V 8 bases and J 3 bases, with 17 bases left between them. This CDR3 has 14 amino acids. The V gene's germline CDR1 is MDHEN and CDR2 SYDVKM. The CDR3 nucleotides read TGTGCCAGCCTACCTAGCCGGAGGAACTACGAGCAGTACTTC. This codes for CASLPSRRNYEQYF.

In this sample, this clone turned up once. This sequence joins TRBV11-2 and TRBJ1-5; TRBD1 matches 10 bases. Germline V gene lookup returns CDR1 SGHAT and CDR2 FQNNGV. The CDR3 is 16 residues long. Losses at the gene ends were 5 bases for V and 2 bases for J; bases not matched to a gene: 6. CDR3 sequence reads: CASSQGDRGGNQPQHF. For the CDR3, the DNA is TGTGCCAGCAGCCAGGGGGACAGGGGAGGCAATCAGCCCCAGCATTTT. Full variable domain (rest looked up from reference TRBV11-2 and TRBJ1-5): EAGVAQSPRYKIIEKRQSVAFWCNPISGHATLYWYQQILGQGPKLLIQFQNNGVVDDSQLPKDRFSAERLKGVDSTLKIQPAKLEDSAVYLCASSQGDRGGNQPQHFGDGTRLSIL.

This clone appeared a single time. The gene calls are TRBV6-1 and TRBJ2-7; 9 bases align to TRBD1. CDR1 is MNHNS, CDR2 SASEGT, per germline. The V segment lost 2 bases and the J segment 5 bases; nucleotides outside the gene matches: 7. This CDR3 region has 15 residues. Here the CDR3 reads CASSERDRVVHEQYF. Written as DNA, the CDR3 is TGTGCCAGCAGTGAAAGGGACAGGGTTGTCCACGAGCAGTACTTC.

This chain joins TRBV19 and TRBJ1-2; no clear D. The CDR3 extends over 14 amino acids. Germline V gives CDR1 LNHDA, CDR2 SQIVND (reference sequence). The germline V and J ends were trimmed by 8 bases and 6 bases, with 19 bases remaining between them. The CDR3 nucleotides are TGTGCCAGTTCCCACTTCGGGTTATCGAATGGCTACACCTTC. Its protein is CASSHFGLSNGYTF. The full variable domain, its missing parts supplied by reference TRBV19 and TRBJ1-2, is DGGITQSPKYLFRKEGQNVTLSCEQNLNHDAMYWYRQDPGQGLRLIYYSQIVNDFQKGDIAEGYSVSREKKESFPLTVTSAQKNPTAFYLCASSHFGLSNGYTFGSGTRLTVV.

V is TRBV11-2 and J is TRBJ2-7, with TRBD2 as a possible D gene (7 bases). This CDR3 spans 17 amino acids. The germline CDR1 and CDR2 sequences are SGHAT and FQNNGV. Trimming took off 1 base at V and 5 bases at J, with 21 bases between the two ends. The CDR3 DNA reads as TGTGCCAGCAGCTTAGGGGCCTCGGGGGGCATATTGAACGAGCAGTACTTC. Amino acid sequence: CASSLGASGGILNEQYF.

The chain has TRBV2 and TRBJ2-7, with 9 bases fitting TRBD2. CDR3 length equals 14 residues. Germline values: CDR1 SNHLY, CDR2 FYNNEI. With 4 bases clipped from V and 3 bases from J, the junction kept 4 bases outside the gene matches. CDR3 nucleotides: TGTGCCAGCAGTGTGGGACTAGCTCGCTACGAGCAGTACTTC. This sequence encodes CASSVGLARYEQYF. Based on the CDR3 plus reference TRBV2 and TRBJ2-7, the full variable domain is EPEVTQTPSHQVTQMGQEVILRCVPISNHLYFYWYRQILGQKVEFLVSFYNNEISEKSEIFDDQFSVERPDGSNFTLKIRSTKLEDSAMYFCASSVGLARYEQYFGPGTRLTVT.

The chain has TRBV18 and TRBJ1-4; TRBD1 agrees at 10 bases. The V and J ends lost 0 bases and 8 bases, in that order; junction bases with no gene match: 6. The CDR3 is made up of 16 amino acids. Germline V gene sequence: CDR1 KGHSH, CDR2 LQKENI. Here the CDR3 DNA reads TGTGCCAGCTCACCACCCAAGGGGACAGGGGAGGAAAAACTGTTTTTT. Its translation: CASSPPKGTGEEKLFF.

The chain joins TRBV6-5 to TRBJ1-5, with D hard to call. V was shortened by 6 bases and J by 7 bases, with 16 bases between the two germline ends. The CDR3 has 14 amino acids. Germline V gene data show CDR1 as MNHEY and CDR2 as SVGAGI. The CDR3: CASSRSPTSQPQHF. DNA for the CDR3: TGTGCCAGCAGCCGCAGTCCCACTAGCCAGCCCCAGCATTTT.

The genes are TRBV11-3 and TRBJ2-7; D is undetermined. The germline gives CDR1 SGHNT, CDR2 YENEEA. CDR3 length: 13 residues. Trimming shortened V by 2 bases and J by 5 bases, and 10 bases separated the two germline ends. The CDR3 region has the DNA TGTGCCAGCAGCTTAACGCAGATGAACGAGCAGTACTTC. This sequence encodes CASSLTQMNEQYF.

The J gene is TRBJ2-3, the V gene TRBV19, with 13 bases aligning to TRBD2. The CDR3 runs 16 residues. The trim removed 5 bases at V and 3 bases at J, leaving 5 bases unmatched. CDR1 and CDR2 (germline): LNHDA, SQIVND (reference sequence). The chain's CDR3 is CASSLTSGGATDTQYF. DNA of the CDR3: TGTGCCAGTAGTCTTACTAGCGGGGGGGCGACAGATACGCAGTATTTT.

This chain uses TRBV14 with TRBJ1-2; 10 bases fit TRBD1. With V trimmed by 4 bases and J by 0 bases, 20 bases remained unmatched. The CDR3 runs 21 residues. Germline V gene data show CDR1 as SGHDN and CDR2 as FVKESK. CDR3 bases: TGTGCCAGCAGCCCGATGGGGGCGGGACAGGGGCTACCCATAGCTAACTATGGCTACACCTTC. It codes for CASSPMGAGQGLPIANYGYTF.

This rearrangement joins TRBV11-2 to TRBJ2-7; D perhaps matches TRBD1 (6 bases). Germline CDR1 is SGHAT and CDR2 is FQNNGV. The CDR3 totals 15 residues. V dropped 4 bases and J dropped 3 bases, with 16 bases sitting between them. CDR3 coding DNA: TGTGCCAGCAGCTCCGGGACACCCGGGGACTACGAGCAGTACTTC. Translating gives CASSSGTPGDYEQYF.

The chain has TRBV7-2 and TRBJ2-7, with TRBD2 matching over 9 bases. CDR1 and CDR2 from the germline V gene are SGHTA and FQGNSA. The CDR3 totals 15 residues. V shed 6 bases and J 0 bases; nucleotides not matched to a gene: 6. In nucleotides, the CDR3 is TGTGCCAGCAGACCGAGCGGGGGGATCTCCTACGAGCAGTACTTC. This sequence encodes CASRPSGGISYEQYF.

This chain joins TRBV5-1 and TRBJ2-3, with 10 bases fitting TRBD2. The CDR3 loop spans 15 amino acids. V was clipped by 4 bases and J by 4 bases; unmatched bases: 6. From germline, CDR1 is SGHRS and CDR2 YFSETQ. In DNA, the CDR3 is TGCGCCAGCAGCGGGAGCGGGGGGGCCGCAGATACGCAGTATTTT. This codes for CASSGSGGAADTQYF.

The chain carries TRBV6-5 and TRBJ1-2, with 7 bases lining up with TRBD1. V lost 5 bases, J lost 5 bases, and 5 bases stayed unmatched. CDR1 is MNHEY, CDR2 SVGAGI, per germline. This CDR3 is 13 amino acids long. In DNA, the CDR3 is TGTGCCAGCAGTCCAGGGGGACAGTATGGCTACACCTTC. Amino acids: CASSPGGQYGYTF.

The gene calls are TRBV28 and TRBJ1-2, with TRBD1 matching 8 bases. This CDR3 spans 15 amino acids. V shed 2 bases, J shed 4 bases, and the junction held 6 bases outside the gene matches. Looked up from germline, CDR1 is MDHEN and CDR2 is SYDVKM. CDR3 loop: CASSLGGQAGYGYTF. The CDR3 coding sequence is TGTGCCAGCAGTTTAGGGGGACAGGCGGGCTATGGCTACACCTTC.

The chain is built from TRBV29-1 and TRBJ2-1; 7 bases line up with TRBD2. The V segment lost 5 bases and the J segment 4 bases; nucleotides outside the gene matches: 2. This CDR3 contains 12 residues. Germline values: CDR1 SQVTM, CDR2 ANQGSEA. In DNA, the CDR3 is TGCAGCGTTACTAGCGATTACAATGAGCAGTTCTTC. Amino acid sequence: CSVTSDYNEQFF.

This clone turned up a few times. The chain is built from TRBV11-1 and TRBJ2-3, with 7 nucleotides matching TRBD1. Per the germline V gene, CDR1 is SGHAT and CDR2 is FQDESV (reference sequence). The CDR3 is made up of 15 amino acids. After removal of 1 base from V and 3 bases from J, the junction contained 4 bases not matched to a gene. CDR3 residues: CASSLEARGTDTQYF. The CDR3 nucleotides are TGTGCCAGCAGCTTAGAGGCCAGGGGGACAGATACGCAGTATTTT.

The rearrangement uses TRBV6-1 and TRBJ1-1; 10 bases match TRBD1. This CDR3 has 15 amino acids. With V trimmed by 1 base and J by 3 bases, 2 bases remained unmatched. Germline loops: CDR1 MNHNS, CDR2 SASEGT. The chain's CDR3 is CASSEVGQGDTEAFF. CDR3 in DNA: TGTGCCAGCAGTGAAGTTGGACAGGGGGACACTGAAGCTTTCTTT.